The source of this TCR beta chain is a study of blood T cell repertoires in COVID-19. For the study at large: Sources were T cells, B-cell-depleted T cells, or PBMCs; the material itself was cDNA or gDNA.

Assay: immunoSEQ multiplex PCR; the TCRdb copy retains only in-frame clones and omits some. Of 250,000 to 300,000 clones in the sample, approximately 91% are singletons; the top ten hold approximately 10%. The receptor was isolated from a woman under 40 with COVID-19, enrolled during active disease. Sequencing was performed on peripheral blood.

CDR3 protein: CSARTVTGQYF. Written as DNA, the CDR3 is TGCAGTGCTAGAACGGTCACGGGGCAGTACTTC. The rearrangement links TRBV20-1 to TRBJ2-7; D ambiguous. V dropped 2 bases and J dropped 9 bases, with 11 bases sitting between them. Germline V gene lookup returns CDR1 DFQATT and CDR2 SNEGSKA (reference sequence). The CDR3 contains 11 residues.